This TCR beta chain was obtained from a study of blood T cells in healthy people across ages. Study-level findings and limits: Strong correlation was found linking TCR beta diversity to naive T cell percentage.

Donors were systemically healthy Caucasian individuals from Russia aged about 6 to 95 years. As concerns this clonotype: Its cognate antigen is unknown.

The length of the CDR3 is 16 residues. CDR1 and CDR2 from the germline V gene are MNHEY and SMNVEV (reference sequence). The ends were cut back, 5 bases at V and 3 bases at J, with 17 bases in the middle. A J-beta primer mix and a sample-barcoded 5' primer were used in a second PCR of roughly 6 to 11 cycles. A 12-random-nucleotide template-switch adaptor tagged each cDNA molecule. One entry per CDR3 protein results from TCRdb running MiXCR on the 5' RACE reads. The data contain fewer than 1.5 million distinct CDR3 sequences, 40% to 50% of them singletons. This TCR derives from a woman aged 18-35 years in good health. The rearrangement joins TRBV27 to TRBJ1-5; D perhaps matches TRBD1 (5 bases). The source material was blood. CDR3 sequence reads: CASSLSGGVLNQPQHF. DNA of the CDR3: TGTGCCAGCAGTCTCTCCGGAGGGGTCCTCAATCAGCCCCAGCATTTT.